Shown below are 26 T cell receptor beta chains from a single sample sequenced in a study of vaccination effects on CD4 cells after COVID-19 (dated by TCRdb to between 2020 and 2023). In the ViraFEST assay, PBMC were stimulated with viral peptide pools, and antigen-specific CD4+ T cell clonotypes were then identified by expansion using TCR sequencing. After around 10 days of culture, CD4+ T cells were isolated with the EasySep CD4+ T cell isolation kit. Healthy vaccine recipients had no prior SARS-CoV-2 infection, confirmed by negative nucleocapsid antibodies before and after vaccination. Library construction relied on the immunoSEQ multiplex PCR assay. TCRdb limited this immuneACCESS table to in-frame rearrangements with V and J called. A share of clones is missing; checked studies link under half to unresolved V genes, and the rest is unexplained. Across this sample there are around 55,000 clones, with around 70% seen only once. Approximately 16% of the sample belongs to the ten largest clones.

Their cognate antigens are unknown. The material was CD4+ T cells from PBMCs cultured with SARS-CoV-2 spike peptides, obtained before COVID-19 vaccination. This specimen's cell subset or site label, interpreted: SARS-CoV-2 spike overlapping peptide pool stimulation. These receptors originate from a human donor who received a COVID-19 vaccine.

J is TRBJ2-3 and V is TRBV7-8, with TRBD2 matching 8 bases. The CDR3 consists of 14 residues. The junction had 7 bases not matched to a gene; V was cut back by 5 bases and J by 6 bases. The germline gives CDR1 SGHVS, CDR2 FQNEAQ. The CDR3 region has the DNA TGTGCCAGCAGCCTGGGGACTAGAAGTGATACGCAGTATTTT. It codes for CASSLGTRSDTQYF.

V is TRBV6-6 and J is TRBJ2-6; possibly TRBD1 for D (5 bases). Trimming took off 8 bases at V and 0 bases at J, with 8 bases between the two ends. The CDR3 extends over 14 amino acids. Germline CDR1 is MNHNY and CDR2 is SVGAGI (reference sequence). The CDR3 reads CASARDSGANVLTF. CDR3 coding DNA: TGTGCCAGCGCCAGGGACTCTGGGGCCAACGTCCTGACTTTC.

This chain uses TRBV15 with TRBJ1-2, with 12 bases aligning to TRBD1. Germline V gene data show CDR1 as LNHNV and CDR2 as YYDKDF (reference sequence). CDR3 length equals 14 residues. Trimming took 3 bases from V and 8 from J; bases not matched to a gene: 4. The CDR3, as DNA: TGTGCCACCAGCAGGGTCGGGACAGGGGGCGGCTACACCTTC. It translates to CATSRVGTGGGYTF.

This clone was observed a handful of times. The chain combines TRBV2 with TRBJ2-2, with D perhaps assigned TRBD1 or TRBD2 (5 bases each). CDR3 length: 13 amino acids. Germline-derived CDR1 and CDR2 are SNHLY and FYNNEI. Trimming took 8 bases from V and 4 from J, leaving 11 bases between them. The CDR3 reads CASEGPSTGELFF. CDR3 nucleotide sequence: TGTGCCAGCGAGGGGCCGAGCACCGGGGAGCTGTTTTTT.

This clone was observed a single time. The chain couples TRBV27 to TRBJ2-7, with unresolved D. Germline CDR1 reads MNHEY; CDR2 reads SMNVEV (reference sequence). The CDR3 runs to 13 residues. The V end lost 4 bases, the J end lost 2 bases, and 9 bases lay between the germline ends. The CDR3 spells CASSSPVPYEQYF. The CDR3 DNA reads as TGTGCCAGCAGTTCGCCCGTGCCCTACGAGCAGTACTTC.

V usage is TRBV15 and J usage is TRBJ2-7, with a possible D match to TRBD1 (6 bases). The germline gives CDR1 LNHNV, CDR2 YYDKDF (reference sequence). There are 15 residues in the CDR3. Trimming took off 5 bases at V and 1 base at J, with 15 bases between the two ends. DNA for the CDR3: TGTGCCACCAGCCCTAACAGGGACAAATCCTACGAGCAGTACTTC. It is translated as CATSPNRDKSYEQYF.

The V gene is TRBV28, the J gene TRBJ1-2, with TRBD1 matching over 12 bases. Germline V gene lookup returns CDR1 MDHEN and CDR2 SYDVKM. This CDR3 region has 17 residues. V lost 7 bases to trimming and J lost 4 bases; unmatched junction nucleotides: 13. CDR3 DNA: TGTGCCAGCATCTGGGGGGACAGGGGGCGCTCGAGCTATGGCTACACCTTC. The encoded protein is CASIWGDRGRSSYGYTF.

In nucleotides, the CDR3 is TGTGCCAGCAGCTTAAGGGCCCCTGGGGCGGGACAGGGGAGGAATGAGCAGTTCTTC. Protein sequence: CASSLRAPGAGQGRNEQFF. The V gene is TRBV7-2, the J gene TRBJ2-1; 10 nucleotides align to TRBD1. The CDR3 contains 19 residues. J gave up 7 bases and V 2 bases, and 17 bases lay outside the gene matches. Germline lookup yields CDR1 SGHTA and CDR2 FQGNSA.

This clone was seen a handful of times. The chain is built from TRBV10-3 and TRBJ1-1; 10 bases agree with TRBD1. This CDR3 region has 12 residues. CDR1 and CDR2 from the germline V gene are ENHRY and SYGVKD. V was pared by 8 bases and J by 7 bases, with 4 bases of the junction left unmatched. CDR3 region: CAIGQGEFEAFF. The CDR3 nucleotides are TGTGCCATCGGACAGGGGGAGTTTGAAGCTTTCTTT.

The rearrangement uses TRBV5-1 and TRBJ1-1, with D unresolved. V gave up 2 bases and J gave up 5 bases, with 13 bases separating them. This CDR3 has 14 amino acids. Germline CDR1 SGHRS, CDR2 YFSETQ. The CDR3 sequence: CASSFLPDGTEAFF. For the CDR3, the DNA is TGCGCCAGCAGCTTTCTCCCCGATGGGACTGAAGCTTTCTTT.

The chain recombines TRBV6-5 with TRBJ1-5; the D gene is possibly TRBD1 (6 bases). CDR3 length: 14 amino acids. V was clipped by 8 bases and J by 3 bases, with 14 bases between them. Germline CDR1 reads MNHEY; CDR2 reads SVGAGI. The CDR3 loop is CASEGGSDNQPQHF. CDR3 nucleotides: TGTGCCAGCGAGGGGGGCTCGGACAATCAGCCCCAGCATTTT.

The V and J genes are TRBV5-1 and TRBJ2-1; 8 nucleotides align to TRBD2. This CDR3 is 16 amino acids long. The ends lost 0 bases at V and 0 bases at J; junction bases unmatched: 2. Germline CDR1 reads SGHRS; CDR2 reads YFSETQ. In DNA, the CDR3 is TGCGCCAGCAGCTTGGTAGGGACTAGCTCCTACAATGAGCAGTTCTTC. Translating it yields CASSLVGTSSYNEQFF. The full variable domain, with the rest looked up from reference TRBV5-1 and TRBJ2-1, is KAGVTQTPRYLIKTRGQQVTLSCSPISGHRSVSWYQQTPGQGLQFLFEYFSETQRNKGNFPGRFSGRQFSNSRSEMNVSTLELGDSALYLCASSLVGTSSYNEQFFGPGTRLTVL.

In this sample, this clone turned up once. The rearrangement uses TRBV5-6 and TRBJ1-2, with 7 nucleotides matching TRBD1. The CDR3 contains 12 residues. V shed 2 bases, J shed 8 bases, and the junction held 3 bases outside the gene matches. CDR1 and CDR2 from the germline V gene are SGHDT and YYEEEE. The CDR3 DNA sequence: TGTGCCAGCAGCTTCAACAGGGGCGGCTACACCTTC. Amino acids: CASSFNRGGYTF.

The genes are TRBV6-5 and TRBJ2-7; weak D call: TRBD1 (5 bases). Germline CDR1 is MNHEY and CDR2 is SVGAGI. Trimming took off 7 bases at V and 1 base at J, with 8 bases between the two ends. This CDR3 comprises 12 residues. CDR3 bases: TGTGCCAGCACAGGGAATTCCTACGAGCAGTACTTC. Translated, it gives CASTGNSYEQYF.

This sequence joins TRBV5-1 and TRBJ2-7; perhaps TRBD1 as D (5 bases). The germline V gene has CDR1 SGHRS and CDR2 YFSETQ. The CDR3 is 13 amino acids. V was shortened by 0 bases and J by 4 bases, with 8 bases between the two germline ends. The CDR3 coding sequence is TGCGCCAGCAGCTTGGGGGGCGGATACGAGCAGTACTTC. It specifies CASSLGGGYEQYF.

The CDR3 here is CASSLDSATGTGYTF. In DNA, the CDR3 is TGTGCCAGCAGCTTAGATTCGGCGACAGGCACTGGCTACACCTTC. The chain is built from TRBV11-2 and TRBJ1-2; D is possibly TRBD1 (6 bases). V lost 0 bases to trimming and J lost 7 bases, with 15 bases between them. The CDR3 runs 15 residues. Looked up from germline, CDR1 is SGHAT and CDR2 is FQNNGV.

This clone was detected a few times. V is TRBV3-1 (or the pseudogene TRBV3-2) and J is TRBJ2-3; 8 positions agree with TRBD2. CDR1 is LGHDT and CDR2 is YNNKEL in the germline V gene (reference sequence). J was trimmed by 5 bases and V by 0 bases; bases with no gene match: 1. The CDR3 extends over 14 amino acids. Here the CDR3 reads CASSQELAGDTQYF. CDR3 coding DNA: TGTGCCAGCAGCCAAGAGCTAGCGGGAGATACGCAGTATTTT.

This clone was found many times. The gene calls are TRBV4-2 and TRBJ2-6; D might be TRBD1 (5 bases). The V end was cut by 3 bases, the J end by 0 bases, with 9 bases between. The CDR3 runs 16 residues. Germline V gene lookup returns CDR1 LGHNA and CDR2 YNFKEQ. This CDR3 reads CASSHERGSGANVLTF. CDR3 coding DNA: TGTGCCAGCAGCCACGAAAGGGGCTCTGGGGCCAACGTCCTGACTTTC.

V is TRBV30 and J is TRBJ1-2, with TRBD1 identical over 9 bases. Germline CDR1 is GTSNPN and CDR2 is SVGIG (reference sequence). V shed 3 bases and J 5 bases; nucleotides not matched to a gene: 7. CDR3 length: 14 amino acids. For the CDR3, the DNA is TGTGCCTGGAGCCCGGGACAGGGTTGGTATGGCTACACCTTC. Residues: CAWSPGQGWYGYTF.

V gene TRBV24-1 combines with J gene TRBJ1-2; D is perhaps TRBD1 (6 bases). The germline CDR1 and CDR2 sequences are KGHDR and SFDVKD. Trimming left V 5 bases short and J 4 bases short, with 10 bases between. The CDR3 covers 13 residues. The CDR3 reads CATSGGPGYGYTF. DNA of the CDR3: TGTGCCACCAGTGGGGGGCCCGGCTATGGCTACACCTTC.

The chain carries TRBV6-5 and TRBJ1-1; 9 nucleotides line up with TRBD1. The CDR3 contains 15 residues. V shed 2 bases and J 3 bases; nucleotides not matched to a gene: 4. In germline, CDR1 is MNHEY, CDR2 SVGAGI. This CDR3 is CASSYQGTGYTEAFF. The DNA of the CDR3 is TGTGCCAGCAGTTACCAAGGGACAGGGTACACTGAAGCTTTCTTT.

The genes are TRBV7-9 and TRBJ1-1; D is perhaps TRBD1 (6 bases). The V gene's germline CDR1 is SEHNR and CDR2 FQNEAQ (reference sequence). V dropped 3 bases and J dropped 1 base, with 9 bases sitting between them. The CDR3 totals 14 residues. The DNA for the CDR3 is TGTGCCAGCAGCTTCTCAGGGGCGAACACTGAAGCTTTCTTT. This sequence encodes CASSFSGANTEAFF. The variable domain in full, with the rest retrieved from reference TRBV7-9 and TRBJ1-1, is DTGVSQNPRHKITKRGQNVTFRCDPISEHNRLYWYRQTLGQGPEFLTYFQNEAQLEKSRLLSDRFSAERPKGSFSTLEIQRTEQGDSAMYLCASSFSGANTEAFFGQGTRLTVV.

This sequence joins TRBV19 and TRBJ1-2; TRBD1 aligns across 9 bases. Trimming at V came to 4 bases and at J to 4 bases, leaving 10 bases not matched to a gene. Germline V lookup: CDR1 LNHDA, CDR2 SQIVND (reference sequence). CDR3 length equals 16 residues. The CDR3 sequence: CASSRGQGIPFYGYTF. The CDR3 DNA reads TGTGCCAGTAGTAGGGGACAGGGAATACCGTTCTATGGCTACACCTTC.

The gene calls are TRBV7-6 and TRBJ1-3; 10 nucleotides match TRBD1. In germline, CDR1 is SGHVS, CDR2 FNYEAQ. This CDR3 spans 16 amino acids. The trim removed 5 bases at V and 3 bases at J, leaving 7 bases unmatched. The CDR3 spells CASSLIGTGVGNTIYF. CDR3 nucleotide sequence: TGTGCCAGCAGCCTGATTGGGACAGGGGTTGGAAACACCATATATTTT. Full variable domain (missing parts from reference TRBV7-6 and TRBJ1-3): GAGVSQSPRYKVTKRGQDVALRCDPISGHVSLYWYRQALGQGPEFLTYFNYEAQQDKSGLPNDRFSAERPEGSISTLTIQRTEQRDSAMYRCASSLIGTGVGNTIYFGEGSWLTVV.

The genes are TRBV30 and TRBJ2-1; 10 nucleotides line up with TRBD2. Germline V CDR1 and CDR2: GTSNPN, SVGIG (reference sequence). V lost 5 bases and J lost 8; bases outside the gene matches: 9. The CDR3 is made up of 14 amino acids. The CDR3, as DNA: TGTGCCTGGGGATCGGGACTAGCGATCCATGAGCAGTTCTTC. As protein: CAWGSGLAIHEQFF.

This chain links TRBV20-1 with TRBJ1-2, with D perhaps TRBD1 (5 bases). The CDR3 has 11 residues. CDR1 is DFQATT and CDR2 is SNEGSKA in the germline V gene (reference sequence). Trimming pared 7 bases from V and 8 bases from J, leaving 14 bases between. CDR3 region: CSGGQGSGYTF. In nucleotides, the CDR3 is TGCAGTGGGGGTCAGGGAAGCGGCTACACCTTC.